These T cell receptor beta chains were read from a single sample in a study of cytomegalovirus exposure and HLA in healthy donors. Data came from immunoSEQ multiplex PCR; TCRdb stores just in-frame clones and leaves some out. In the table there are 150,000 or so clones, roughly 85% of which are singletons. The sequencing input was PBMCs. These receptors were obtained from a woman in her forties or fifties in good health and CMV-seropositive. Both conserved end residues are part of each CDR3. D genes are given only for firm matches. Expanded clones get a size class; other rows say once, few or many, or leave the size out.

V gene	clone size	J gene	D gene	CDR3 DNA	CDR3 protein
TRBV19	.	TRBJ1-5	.	TGTGCCAGTAGTATAAGACGGCAGGGCAATCAGCCCCAGCATTTT	CASSIRRQGNQPQHF
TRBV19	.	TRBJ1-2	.	TGTGCCAGTACCCAAGGTGGGCTCTATGGCTACACCTTC	CASTQGGLYGYTF
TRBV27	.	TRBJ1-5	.	TGTGCCAGCAGTCCCAGAGGCAGGGGCATTCAGCCCCAGCATTTT	CASSPRGRGIQPQHF
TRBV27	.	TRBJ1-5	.	TGTGCCAGCAGTTGGAGGAGCAATCAGCCCCAGCATTTT	CASSWRSNQPQHF
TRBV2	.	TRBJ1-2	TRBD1	TGTGCCAGCAAAACAGGGGTCATCAACTATGGCTACACCTTC	CASKTGVINYGYTF
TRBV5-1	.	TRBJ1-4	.	TGCGCCAGCAGCGGGGGGTATAATGAAAAACTGTTTTTT	CASSGGYNEKLFF
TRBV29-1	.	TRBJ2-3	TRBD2	TGCAGCGTTGAAGGGGGCTACCTAGCGGGAGGCTCAGATACGCAGTATTTT	CSVEGGYLAGGSDTQYF
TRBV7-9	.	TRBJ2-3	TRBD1	TGTGCCAGCAGCCCCGGGGACAGGAGCACAGATACGCAGTATTTT	CASSPGDRSTDTQYF
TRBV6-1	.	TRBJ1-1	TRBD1	TGTGCCAGCAGTTGGACAGGGCGCATGAACACTGAAGCTTTCTTT	CASSWTGRMNTEAFF
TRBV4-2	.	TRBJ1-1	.	TGTGCCAGCAGCCAAGTTAAGGGGGGGGGTTTTGAAGCTTTCTTT	CASSQVKGGGFEAFF
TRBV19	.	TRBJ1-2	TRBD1	TGTGCCAGTAGTATTCCCTCCGGGACAGTAAACTATGGCTACACCTTC	CASSIPSGTVNYGYTF
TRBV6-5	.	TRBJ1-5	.	TGTGCCAGCAGTTACTCAGCGGGGGCAGATCAGCCCCAGCATTTT	CASSYSAGADQPQHF
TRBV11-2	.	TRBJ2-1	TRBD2	TGTGCCAGCAGCCCTCGGGGCGAGCGGGATAGTTACAATGAGCAGTTCTTC	CASSPRGERDSYNEQFF
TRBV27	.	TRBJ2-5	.	TGTGCCAGCAGTTTACGTCGGGGGCAAGAGACCCAGTACTTC	CASSLRRGQETQYF
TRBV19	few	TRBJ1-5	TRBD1	TGTGCCAGCAACAGGGGAAATCAGCCCCAGCATTTT	CASNRGNQPQHF
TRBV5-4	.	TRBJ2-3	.	TGTGCCAGCGGTGGGCGGGGCACAGATACGCAGTATTTT	CASGGRGTDTQYF
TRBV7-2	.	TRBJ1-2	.	TGTGCCAGCAGCTCACAACAGGGTTACTATGGCTACACCTTC	CASSSQQGYYGYTF
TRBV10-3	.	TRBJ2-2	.	TGTGCCATCAAAGTAGGAGGGGGCCCGAACACCGGGGAGCTGTTTTTT	CAIKVGGGPNTGELFF
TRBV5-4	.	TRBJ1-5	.	TGTGCCAGCAGTTATGGACAGAACCAGCCCCAGCATTTT	CASSYGQNQPQHF
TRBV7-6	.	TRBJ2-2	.	TGTGCCAGCAGCGCGGACAGCGGTGTGAACACCGGGGAGCTGTTTTTT	CASSADSGVNTGELFF
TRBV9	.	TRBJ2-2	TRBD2	TGTGCCAGCAGCGTCGGGGAAGCGGGGGTATCCGGGGAGCTGTTTTTT	CASSVGEAGVSGELFF
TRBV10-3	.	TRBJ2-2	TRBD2	TGTGCCATCAGTGAGACTAGCGGGAGAGGTACCGGGGAGCTGTTTTTT	CAISETSGRGTGELFF
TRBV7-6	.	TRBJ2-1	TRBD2	TGTGCCAGCAGCTCATCGACTAGCGGGGGGATATTTGACAATGAGCAGTTCTTC	CASSSSTSGGIFDNEQFF
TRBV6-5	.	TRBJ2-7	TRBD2	TGTGCCAGCAGTTACGGACTAGCAGGATACGAGCAGTACTTC	CASSYGLAGYEQYF
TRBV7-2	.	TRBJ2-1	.	TGTGCCAGCAGCCTCCGGCTCCCGGGACGAAATCGAGGGGGCAATGAGCAGTTCTTC	CASSLRLPGRNRGGNEQFF
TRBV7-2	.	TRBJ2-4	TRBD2	TGTGCCAGCACCAAAGACCCGGCAGGGAGGGTCATTCAGTACTTC	CASTKDPAGRVIQYF
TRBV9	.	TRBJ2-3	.	TGTGCCAGCAGCGTAGGGGGCCGGGCAGATACACAGTATTTT	CASSVGGRADTQYF
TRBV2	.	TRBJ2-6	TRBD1	TGTGCCAGCAGTGAACGGCAGGGGGCTATTTCTGGGGCCAACGTCCTGACTTTC	CASSERQGAISGANVLTF
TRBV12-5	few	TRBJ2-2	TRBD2	TGTGCTAGTGGTTTGTTAGCGGGAGGGGAGCTGTTTTTT	CASGLLAGGELFF
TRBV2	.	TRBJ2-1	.	TGTGCCAGCAGTGAAGTGGTCGCGGGCGAGCAGTTCTTC	CASSEVVAGEQFF
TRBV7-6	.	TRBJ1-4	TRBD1	TGTGCCAGCAGCTTAGCGGGGACAGGGGTCGAAAAACTGTTTTTT	CASSLAGTGVEKLFF
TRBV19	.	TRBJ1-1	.	TGTGCCAGTAGTATTAACCTGGCTGATGAAGCTTTCTTT	CASSINLADEAFF
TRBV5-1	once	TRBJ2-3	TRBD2	TGCGCCAGCAGCATATTAGCGGGGGGGCCCTCAGATACGCAGTATTTT	CASSILAGGPSDTQYF
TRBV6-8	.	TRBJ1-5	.	TGTGCCAGCAGTAGCTCTGACTGGAGAAGTCAGCCCCAGCATTTT	CASSSSDWRSQPQHF
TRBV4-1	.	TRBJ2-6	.	TGCGCCAGCAGCCAACCGGGACTCAGGTCTGGGGCCAACGTCCTGACTTTC	CASSQPGLRSGANVLTF
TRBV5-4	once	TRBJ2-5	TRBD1	TGTGCCATATCACAGGGGTACCAAGAGACCCAGTACTTC	CAISQGYQETQYF
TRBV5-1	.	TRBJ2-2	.	TGCGCCAGCAGCTTGAAGACAGGTGGTAACACCGGGGAGCTGTTTTTT	CASSLKTGGNTGELFF
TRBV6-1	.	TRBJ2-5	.	TGTGCCAGCAGTGCCGGACAGTCGGAGACCCAGTACTTC	CASSAGQSETQYF
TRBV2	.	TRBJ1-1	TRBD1	TGTGCCAGCAGGGGAAACAGGGGAGGTGCCACTGAAGCTTTCTTT	CASRGNRGGATEAFF
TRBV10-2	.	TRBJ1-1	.	TGCGCCAGCAGTGAGAGCGAGAGGAACACTGAAGCTTTCTTT	CASSESERNTEAFF
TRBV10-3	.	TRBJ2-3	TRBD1	TGTGCCATCAGCGAACCGGGACAGGGGAAAGATACGCAGTATTTT	CAISEPGQGKDTQYF
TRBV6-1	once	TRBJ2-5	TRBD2	TGTGCCAGCAGTGGCAGGACTAGCGGGAGTAGGGAGACCCAGTACTTC	CASSGRTSGSRETQYF
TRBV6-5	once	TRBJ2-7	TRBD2	TGTGCCAGCAGGCGAGAAGCGGGGCTACTCTACGAGCAGTACTTC	CASRREAGLLYEQYF
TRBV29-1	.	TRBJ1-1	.	TGCAGCGGTGACCAGGGGAGAGGCACTGAAGCTTTCTTT	CSGDQGRGTEAFF
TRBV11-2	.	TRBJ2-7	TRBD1	TGTGCCAGCAGCTATGGACAGGGAAACGAGCAGTACTTC	CASSYGQGNEQYF
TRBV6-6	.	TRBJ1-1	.	TGTGCCAGCAACGGATGGGGCGCTGAAGCTTTCTTT	CASNGWGAEAFF